What follows is one T cell receptor (beta chain) and its context. Its target is unknown. The same CDR3 arises from other DNA sequences in this sample as well. These data belong to a study of shared clonotypes between healthy human individuals. Overall study: Donors had three CD4 naive, three CD4 memory, two CD8 naive and one CD8 memory plate apiece. Overall study results and limits: Sampling included only blood; tissue repertoires likely differ.

CD45RO-negative CD8 cells positively selected for CCR7 made up the naive population, which excluded terminally differentiated effector memory CD45RA+ cells. Everyone who donated was a Caucasian adult who lived in Nashville, Tennessee. In the source study's methods: Filtering of immunoSEQ junctional sequences could not match full-length read filtering. Measured with immunoSEQ multiplex PCR; TCRdb has only the in-frame clones, and not every one. The DNA was the basis for D and trimming; V, J and clone size are from that table. The sample shows hundreds of thousands of clones, almost 95% of them seen only once. The CDR3 spans 12 residues. Between the trimmed V and J ends, which lost 6 bases and 0 bases, there was a span of 6 bases. CDR1 and CDR2 from the germline V gene are MNHEY and SVGAGI.

This chain joins TRBV6-5 and TRBJ2-7; D not certain. This TCR was sampled from a man younger than 40 in good health. Sequenced material: naive CD8+ T cells sorted from blood. The CDR3 sequence is CASSPNSYEQYF. CDR3 nucleotides: TGTGCCAGCAGCCCTAACTCCTACGAGCAGTACTTC.